This T cell receptor beta chain originates from a study of regulatory T cells in long-lasting Graves disease (dated by TCRdb to the early 2020s). Regarding the research as a whole: Newly diagnosed Graves' disease patients had taken antithyroid drugs for less than 3 months. Peripheral blood TCR sequencing and RNA sequencing compared persistent Graves' disease patients with newly diagnosed Graves' disease patients. The study took place in China and was registered as a clinical trial. TCR sequencing covered 13 persistent and roughly 20 newly diagnosed Graves' disease patients, some 35 samples in total.

This specimen's time point label, interpreted: newly diagnosed GD, antithyroid drugs for less than 3 months. For both TCR sequencing and RNA sequencing, RNA was extracted from PBMCs in TRIzol. The diagnosis of Graves' disease was made according to American Thyroid Association guidelines. Recruitment of patients was carried out at an endocrinology department in Xi'an, China. Each patient gave approximately 9.7 milliliters of peripheral blood, collected in an EDTA anticoagulant tube. Ficoll Paque Plus density gradient separation was used to isolate PBMCs, and no further T cell sorting was done. An Agilent 2100 Bioanalyzer and agarose gel were used to check RNA quality, while a NanoDrop 2000 measured RNA concentration. The library was produced with multiplex PCR. This sample was sequenced with an Illumina HiSeq 4000. To build TCR beta libraries, CDR3 regions were amplified by Arm-PCR using iRepertoire HTBI primers. Before sequencing, the PCR products went through gel purification. In the paper's pipeline: A total of some 65 TRBV and 14 TRBJ segments were identified across samples and were used for gene usage analysis of CDR3 amino acid clonotypes. COPE and FqMerger were used to merge the filtered high-quality paired reads into contigs. BLAST was used to align contigs to IMGT TRBV, TRBD and TRBJ reference genes, and CDR3 was defined according to IMGT. Clonotypes above 0.1% frequency were classified as highly expanded clones. Repertoire diversity was measured by Shannon entropy, and V-J evenness by the Gini coefficient. Public clonotypes were defined as clonotypes shared by more than one individual. TCRdb reworked the public reads: Q25 trimming with fastp, MiXCR clone assembly, productive beta chains retained. Each entry merges the rows of one CDR3 protein and shows their most common DNA and genes. These V and J calls derive from TCRdb rather than the authors' analysis. The sample profile shows 400,000 to 650,000 distinct CDR3 sequences; 15% to 20% of them were found once. The ten largest account for roughly 25% of the sample.

Overall study results and their limits: Sequencing and analysis were restricted to the TCR beta chain. The small sample size was acknowledged by the authors as a limitation that may reduce accuracy. Patients with persistent disease shared more public clonotypes (over 2,500) than newly diagnosed patients did (approximately 1,000). Because the primary lesion, thyroid tissue, could not be accessed, the study looked at peripheral blood alone. TRBV28, TRBJ1-2 and TRBJ2-5 were preferentially used in persistent disease, while TRBV20-1 and TRBJ2-1 were favored in newly diagnosed disease. Compared with newly diagnosed patients, persistent Graves' disease patients had lower TCR Shannon entropy and fewer highly expanded clones, which suggests clonal expansion.

The CDR3 starts with the cysteine, ends with the phenylalanine, and has 16 residues. The retained sequence is limited to the CDR3, 48 bases, with the frame set at the first base. Based on the germline V gene (reference sequence), the CDR1 and CDR2 sequences are SGHKS and YYEKEE. Unmatched junction bases come to 4, with V trimmed by 0 bases and J by 9 bases. This clonotype was counted a few times. Its antigen is currently not known. Base-call qualities are not available, and no considerably larger clone is one nucleotide away. This sample also belongs to another study, concerning T cells in Graves' hyperthyroidism and ophthalmopathy. The second study, in turn, reports: Stable Graves' hyperthyroidism was defined as no progression to ophthalmopathy during 18 months of follow-up. Hyperthyroidism patients were newly diagnosed, had a disease duration of under 2 months, and were aged 18 to 65 years. The study excluded patients with uncontrolled infections, other autoimmune diseases, pregnancy or lactation. Diagnoses were established on the basis of clinical symptoms, serum thyroxine and TRAb, thyroid ultrasound, and orbital computed tomography. The TCR CDR3 was subjected to a first round of RT-PCR using the HTBI primer set and the Qiagen OneStep RT-PCR kit. Most expanded thyroid clonotypes (frequency above 0.001) were also detected in blood, suggesting blood repertoires may reflect thyroid immune responses. In cross-validation, a model built on a 13 V-J signature told ophthalmopathy apart from stable hyperthyroidism with under 90% sensitivity and 81% to 82% specificity, and in testing the same model reached 80%/75%. In validation, progression to ophthalmopathy was predicted by the model with 65% to 71% sensitivity and under 85% specificity, a median of about 6 months before onset. To identify distinguishing TCR V-J signatures, a discovery cohort of about 95 patients was used, comprising under 45 with Graves' ophthalmopathy and under 60 with stable Graves' hyperthyroidism. Prospective prediction of ophthalmopathy was tested in an independent validation cohort of 18 to 20 hyperthyroidism patients and some 17 patients who later progressed to ophthalmopathy. The approximately 98 discovery patients were randomly divided into training and test sets at a 7:3 ratio. In about six Graves' hyperthyroidism patients, the study also compared T-cell repertoires from thyroid tissue with T-cell repertoires from blood. Once sampling was done, hyperthyroidism patients were given methimazole at a starting dose of 30 mg daily, whereas ophthalmopathy patients were given high-dose intravenous methylprednisolone. A second multiplex PCR round built the libraries, followed by size selection and purification. Paired-end sequencing of the libraries was performed with 100 bp reads on an Illumina HiSeq2000. SOAPnuke was used to process the raw data, throwing out any read that contained adapters or uncalled bases, had a mean Phred below 15, or lacked an exact constant-primer or identifier match. High-quality paired reads were merged using COPE v1.2.5, and each unique nucleotide sequence was defined as a clonotype. MiTCR v1.1 was used to align the clonotypes against IMGT TRBV, TRBD and TRBJ reference segments. The analysis was restricted to V-J combinations with a frequency above 0.0001, which together covered approximately 99% of the repertoires. The TCS score was defined as the ratio of F50 (clonal expansion) to E x V (chaos), calculated using BLOSUM62-based TCRdist between CDR3 peptides within each V-J. Welch's t-statistics and random forest reduced roughly 530 V-J features to roughly 13, which were used in a naive Bayes classifier (R e1071). Sample size was not statistically predetermined, and investigators were not blinded to group allocation. TCR Vbeta CDR3 sequencing of 120 to 150 peripheral blood samples (over 40 ophthalmopathy, 75 to 80 hyperthyroidism and some 17 progressor patients) is reported in the paper.

The material was peripheral blood mononuclear cells (PBMCs), obtained at new diagnosis, from a patient treated with antithyroid drugs. The V and J segments used are TRBV5-5 and TRBJ1-6, and 12 junction bases match TRBD1. This clonotype was obtained from a woman aged 35-65 years with Graves disease. Donor details come from another sample of the same person, matched by shared clones. CDR3 protein: CASSLDRDRGLSPLHF. Here is the DNA: TGTGCCAGCAGCTTGGACCGGGACAGGGGGCTTTCACCCCTCCACTTT.